These 5 T cell receptor beta chains came from one sample sequenced in a study of post-analysis software for immune sequencing data (dated by TCRdb to 2013 to 2016). Findings and caveats that apply to the study as a whole: Patients showed significantly higher frequencies than controls for a handful of TRBV segments, among them TRBV5-6, TRBV5-1 and TRBV20-1.

The library was generated by PCR. This sample was sequenced with an Illumina HiSeq 2500. Unique molecular identifiers were incorporated into TCR beta cDNA libraries to reduce PCR and sequencing biases. TCRdb's own reprocessing of the public reads used fastp at Q25 and MiXCR and kept productive beta chains. Each record represents a unique CDR3 protein, reported with the most common genes and DNA among its rows. This sample is represented by 750,000 to 950,000 distinct CDR3 sequences; roughly 50% of them were singletons. In total, the top ten clones hold roughly 4.4% of the sample. No antigen has been identified for these receptors. Sequencing was carried out using blood. These receptors originate from a girl between 5 and 17 years old with multiple sclerosis.

V is TRBV4-1 and J is TRBJ2-3; TRBD2 agrees at 10 bases. This CDR3 contains 15 residues. The junction had 7 bases not matched to a gene; V was cut back by 1 base and J by 9 bases. Germline CDR1 MGHRA, CDR2 YSYEKL. CDR3 nucleotide sequence: TGCGCCAGCAGCCAAGGAGATAGCGGGAGGACGACGCAGTATTTT. This translates into CASSQGDSGRTTQYF.

This clonotype was seen a few times. DNA of the CDR3: TGTGCCAGCAGCTTATTCGTCGATCAGCCCCAGCATTTT. It codes for CASSLFVDQPQHF. The rearrangement links TRBV7-9 to TRBJ1-5; D gene unclear. V gave up 2 bases and J gave up 5 bases, with 7 bases separating them. The CDR3 is 13 amino acids. Per germline, CDR1 SEHNR and CDR2 FQNEAQ (reference sequence).

The chain is built from TRBV5-1 and TRBJ2-1, with a tentative D call TRBD2 (5 bases). The ends were cut back, 4 bases at V and 0 bases at J, with 14 bases in the middle. The CDR3 consists of 16 residues. CDR1 SGHRS and CDR2 YFSETQ come from the germline V gene. The CDR3, as DNA: TGCGCCAGCAGCCGCGGGTGGGGAAGCTCCTACAATGAGCAGTTCTTC. The encoded protein is CASSRGWGSSYNEQFF.

The genes are TRBV18 and TRBJ2-1; TRBD2 matches at 13 bases. The CDR3 extends over 18 amino acids. The trim removed 8 bases at V and 3 bases at J, leaving 13 bases unmatched. Germline loops: CDR1 KGHSH, CDR2 LQKENI. CDR3 nucleotide sequence: TGTGCCAGCAGTTACTCCCCACTAGCGGGGGGGATCTACAATGAGCAGTTCTTC. Its translation is CASSYSPLAGGIYNEQFF. Full variable domain (remainder filled in from reference TRBV18 and TRBJ2-1): NAGVMQNPRHLVRRRGQEARLRCSPMKGHSHVYWYRQLPEEGLKFMVYLQKENIIDESGMPKERFSAEFPKEGPSILRIQQVVRGDSAAYFCASSYSPLAGGIYNEQFFGPGTRLTVL.

The gene calls are TRBV6-5 and TRBJ2-3; TRBD2 agrees at 12 bases. Germline V gene data show CDR1 as MNHEY and CDR2 as SVGAGI. V lost 4 bases to trimming and J lost 3 bases; unmatched junction nucleotides: 20. CDR3 length: 21 residues. The CDR3 DNA reads as TGTGCCAGCAGTTTTCCCCGGCTAGCGGGAGGGCCAACATGGTCAACAGATACGCAGTATTTT. Its translation is CASSFPRLAGGPTWSTDTQYF.